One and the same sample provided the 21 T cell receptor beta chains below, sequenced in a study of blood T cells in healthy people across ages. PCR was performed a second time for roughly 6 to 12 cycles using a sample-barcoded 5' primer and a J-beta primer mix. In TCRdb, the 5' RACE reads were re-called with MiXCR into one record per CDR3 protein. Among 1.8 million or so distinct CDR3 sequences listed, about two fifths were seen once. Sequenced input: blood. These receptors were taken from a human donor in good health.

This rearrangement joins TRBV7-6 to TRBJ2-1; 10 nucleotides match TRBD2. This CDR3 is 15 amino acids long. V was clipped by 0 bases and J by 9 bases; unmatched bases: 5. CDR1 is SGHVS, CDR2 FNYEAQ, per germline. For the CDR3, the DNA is TGTGCCAGCAGCTTAGCTGCTAGCGGGGGCGGTGAGCAGTTCTTC. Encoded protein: CASSLAASGGGEQFF.

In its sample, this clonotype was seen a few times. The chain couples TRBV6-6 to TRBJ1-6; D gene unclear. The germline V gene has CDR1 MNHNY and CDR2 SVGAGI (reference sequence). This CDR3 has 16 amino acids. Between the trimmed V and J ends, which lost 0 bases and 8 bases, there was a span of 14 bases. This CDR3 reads CASSYSGLIIDSPLHF. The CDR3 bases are TGTGCCAGCAGTTACTCGGGCCTTATAATCGATTCACCCCTCCACTTT.

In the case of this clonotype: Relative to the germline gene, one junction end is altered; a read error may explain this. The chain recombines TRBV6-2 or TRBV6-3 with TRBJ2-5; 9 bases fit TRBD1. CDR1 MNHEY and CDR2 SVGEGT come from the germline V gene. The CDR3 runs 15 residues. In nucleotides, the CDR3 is TGTGTCAGCAGTAAACCGGGACAGGGTGTGGAGACCCAGTACTTC. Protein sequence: CVSSKPGQGVETQYF.

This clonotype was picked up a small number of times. The chain's CDR3 is CASSQAGTGGNTIYF. The CDR3, as DNA: TGTGCCAGCAGCCAAGCCGGGACAGGGGGAAACACCATATATTTT. The rearrangement joins TRBV4-2 to TRBJ1-3; 9 bases are shared with TRBD1. CDR3 length equals 15 residues. J was trimmed by 4 bases and V by 1 base; bases with no gene match: 2. In germline, CDR1 is LGHNA, CDR2 YNFKEQ.

CDR3 amino acids: CASSFGQGATGYTF. In DNA, the CDR3 is TGTGCCAGCAGCTTCGGACAGGGGGCTACGGGCTACACCTTC. V is TRBV4-2 and J is TRBJ1-2, with TRBD1 identical over 11 bases. The CDR3 is 14 amino acids. Germline V lookup: CDR1 LGHNA, CDR2 YNFKEQ. V lost 5 bases to trimming and J lost 8 bases; unmatched junction nucleotides: 7.

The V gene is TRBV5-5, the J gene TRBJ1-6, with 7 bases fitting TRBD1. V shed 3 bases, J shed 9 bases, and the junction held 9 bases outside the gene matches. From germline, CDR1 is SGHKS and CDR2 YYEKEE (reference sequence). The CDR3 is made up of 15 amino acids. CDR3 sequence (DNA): TGTGCCAGCAGCTCCAACCGGGACAGTGGTTCACCCCTCCACTTT. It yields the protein CASSSNRDSGSPLHF.

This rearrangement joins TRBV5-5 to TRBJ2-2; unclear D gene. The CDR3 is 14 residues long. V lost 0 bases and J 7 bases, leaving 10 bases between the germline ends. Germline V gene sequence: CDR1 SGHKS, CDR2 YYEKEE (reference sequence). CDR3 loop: CASSLARNFGELFF. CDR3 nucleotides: TGTGCCAGCAGCTTGGCTAGGAATTTCGGGGAGCTGTTTTTT.

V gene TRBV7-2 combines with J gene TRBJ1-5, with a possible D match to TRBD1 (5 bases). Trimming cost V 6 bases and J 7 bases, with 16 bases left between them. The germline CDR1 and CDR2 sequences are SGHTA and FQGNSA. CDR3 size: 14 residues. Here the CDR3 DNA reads TGTGCCAGCAGTGACGTCGGGGGTCGGCAGCCCCAGCATTTT. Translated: CASSDVGGRQPQHF. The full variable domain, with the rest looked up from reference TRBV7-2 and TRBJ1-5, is GAGVSQSPSNKVTEKGKDVELRCDPISGHTALYWYRQSLGQGLEFLIYFQGNSAPDKSGLPSDRFSAERTGGSVSTLTIQRTQQEDSAVYLCASSDVGGRQPQHFGDGTRLSIL.

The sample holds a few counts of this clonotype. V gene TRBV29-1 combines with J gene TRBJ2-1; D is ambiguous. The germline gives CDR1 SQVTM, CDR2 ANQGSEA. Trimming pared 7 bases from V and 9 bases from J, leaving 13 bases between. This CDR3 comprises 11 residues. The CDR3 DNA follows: TGCAGCGGAGGCCTAGACACTGAGCAGTTCTTC. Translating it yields CSGGLDTEQFF.

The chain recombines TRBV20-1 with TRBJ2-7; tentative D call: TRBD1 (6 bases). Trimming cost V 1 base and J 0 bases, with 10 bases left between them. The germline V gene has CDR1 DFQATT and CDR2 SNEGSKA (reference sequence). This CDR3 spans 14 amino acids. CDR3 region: CSARGTESSYEQYF. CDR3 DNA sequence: TGCAGTGCTAGAGGGACAGAAAGCTCCTACGAGCAGTACTTC.

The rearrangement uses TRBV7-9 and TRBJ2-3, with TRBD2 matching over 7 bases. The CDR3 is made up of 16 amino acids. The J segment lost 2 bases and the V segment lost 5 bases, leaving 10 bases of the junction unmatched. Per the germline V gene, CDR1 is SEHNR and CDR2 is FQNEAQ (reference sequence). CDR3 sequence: CASSLGRRGNTDTQYF. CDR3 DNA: TGTGCCAGCAGCCTCGGTCGGCGGGGGAACACAGATACGCAGTATTTT. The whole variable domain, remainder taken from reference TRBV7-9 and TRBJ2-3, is DTGVSQNPRHKITKRGQNVTFRCDPISEHNRLYWYRQTLGQGPEFLTYFQNEAQLEKSRLLSDRFSAERPKGSFSTLEIQRTEQGDSAMYLCASSLGRRGNTDTQYFGPGTRLTVL.

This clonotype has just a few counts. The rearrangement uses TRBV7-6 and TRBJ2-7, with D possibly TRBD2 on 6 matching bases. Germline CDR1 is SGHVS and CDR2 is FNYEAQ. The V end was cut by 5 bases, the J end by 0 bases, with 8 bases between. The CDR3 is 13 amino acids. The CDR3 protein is CASSTEGSYEQYF. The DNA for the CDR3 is TGTGCCAGCAGCACGGAGGGCTCCTACGAGCAGTACTTC.

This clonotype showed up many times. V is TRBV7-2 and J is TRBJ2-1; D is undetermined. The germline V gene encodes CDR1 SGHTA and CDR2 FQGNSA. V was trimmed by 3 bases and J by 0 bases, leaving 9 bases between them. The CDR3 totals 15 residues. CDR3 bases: TGTGCCAGCAGCTTGGAACTGAGCTCCTACAATGAGCAGTTCTTC. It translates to CASSLELSSYNEQFF.

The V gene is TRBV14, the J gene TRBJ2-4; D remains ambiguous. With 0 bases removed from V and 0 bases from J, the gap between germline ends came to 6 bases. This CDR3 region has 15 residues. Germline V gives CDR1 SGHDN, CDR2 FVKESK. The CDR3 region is CASSQDQLAKNIQYF. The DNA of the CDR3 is TGTGCCAGCAGCCAAGATCAGTTAGCCAAAAACATTCAGTACTTC.

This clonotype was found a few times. This chain's CDR3 is CASSPGDREETQYF. The CDR3 DNA sequence: TGTGCCAGCAGCCCAGGGGACAGGGAAGAGACCCAGTACTTC. The chain carries TRBV7-9 and TRBJ2-5; 9 bases line up with TRBD1. CDR3 length: 14 amino acids. Trimming removed 5 bases from V and 3 bases from J; junction bases left unmatched: 4. Germline CDR1 is SEHNR and CDR2 is FQNEAQ (reference sequence).

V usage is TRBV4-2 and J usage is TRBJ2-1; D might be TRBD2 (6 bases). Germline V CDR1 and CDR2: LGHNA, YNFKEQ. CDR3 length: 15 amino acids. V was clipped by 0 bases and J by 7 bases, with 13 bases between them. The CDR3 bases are TGTGCCAGCAGCCAAGACCCCGGGACTCCTAATGAGCAGTTCTTC. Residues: CASSQDPGTPNEQFF.

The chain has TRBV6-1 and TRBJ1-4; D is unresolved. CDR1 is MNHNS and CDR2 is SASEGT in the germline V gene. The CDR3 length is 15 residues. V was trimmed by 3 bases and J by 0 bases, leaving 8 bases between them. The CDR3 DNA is TGTGCCAGCAGTGATTACAGAGCAACTAATGAAAAACTGTTTTTT. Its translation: CASSDYRATNEKLFF.

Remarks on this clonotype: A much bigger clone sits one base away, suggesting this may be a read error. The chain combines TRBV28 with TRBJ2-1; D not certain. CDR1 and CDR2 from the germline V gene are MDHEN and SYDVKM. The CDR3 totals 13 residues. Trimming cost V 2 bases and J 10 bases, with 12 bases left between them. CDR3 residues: CASSLSGLYEQFF. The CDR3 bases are TGTGCCAGCAGTTTAAGTGGGCTCTACGAGCAGTTCTTC.

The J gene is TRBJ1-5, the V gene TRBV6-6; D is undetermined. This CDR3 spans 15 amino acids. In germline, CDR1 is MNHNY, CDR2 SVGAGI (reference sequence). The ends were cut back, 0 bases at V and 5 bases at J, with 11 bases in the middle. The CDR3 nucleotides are TGTGCCAGCAGTTACTCAGGGCAGGATGATCAGCCCCAGCATTTT. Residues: CASSYSGQDDQPQHF.

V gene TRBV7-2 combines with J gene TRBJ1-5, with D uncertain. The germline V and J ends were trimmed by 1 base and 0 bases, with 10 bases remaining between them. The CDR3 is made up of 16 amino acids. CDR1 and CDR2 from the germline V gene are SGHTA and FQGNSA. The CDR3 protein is CASSLEASYSNQPQHF. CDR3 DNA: TGTGCCAGCAGCTTAGAGGCTTCGTATAGCAATCAGCCCCAGCATTTT.

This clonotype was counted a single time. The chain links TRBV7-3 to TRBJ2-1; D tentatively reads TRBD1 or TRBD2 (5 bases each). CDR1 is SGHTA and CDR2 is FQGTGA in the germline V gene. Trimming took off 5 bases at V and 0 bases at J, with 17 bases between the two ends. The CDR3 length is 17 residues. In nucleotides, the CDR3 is TGTGCCAGCAGCGCCCTCGGGACCCCCAGCTCCTACAATGAGCAGTTCTTC. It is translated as CASSALGTPSSYNEQFF.